This passage covers 24 T cell receptor beta chains from one sample sequenced in a study of blood T cell repertoires in COVID-19. TCRdb's copy holds only in-frame clones and misses some; the assay was immunoSEQ multiplex PCR. The sample shows some 200,000 clones, 89% of them seen only once. Sequencing was performed on peripheral blood. These receptors all stem from a woman aged 40 to 50 with acute or convalescent COVID-19.

The J gene is TRBJ2-7, the V gene TRBV4-2; 10 bases line up with TRBD2. The V segment lost 5 bases and the J segment 12 bases; nucleotides outside the gene matches: 10. The CDR3 extends over 13 amino acids. Looked up from germline, CDR1 is LGHNA and CDR2 is YNFKEQ. This chain's CDR3 is CASSEGLAGVLYV. Written as DNA, the CDR3 is TGTGCCAGCAGCGAGGGGCTAGCGGGGGTGTTGTACGTC.

The CDR3 region has the DNA TGCGCCAGCGGAGTGGGGACAGGGATCAATGAGCAGTTCTTC. Its protein product is CASGVGTGINEQFF. V usage is TRBV5-1 and J usage is TRBJ2-1, with 9 bases that match TRBD1. This CDR3 has 14 amino acids. The V and J ends lost 7 bases and 6 bases, in that order; junction bases with no gene match: 8. Looked up from germline, CDR1 is SGHRS and CDR2 is YFSETQ. The full variable domain, rest sourced from reference TRBV5-1 and TRBJ2-1, is KAGVTQTPRYLIKTRGQQVTLSCSPISGHRSVSWYQQTPGQGLQFLFEYFSETQRNKGNFPGRFSGRQFSNSRSEMNVSTLELGDSALYLCASGVGTGINEQFFGPGTRLTVL.

The chain combines TRBV4-1 with TRBJ2-3; possibly TRBD2 for D (7 bases). The CDR3 spans 15 residues. Per germline, CDR1 MGHRA and CDR2 YSYEKL. Trimming took off 2 bases at V and 4 bases at J, with 13 bases between the two ends. CDR3 amino acids: CASSQTGGQSDTQYF. The CDR3 nucleotides are TGCGCCAGCAGCCAAACGGGGGGCCAATCAGATACGCAGTATTTT.

V and J are TRBV5-4 and TRBJ1-5, with D possibly TRBD1 on 5 matching bases. CDR3 length: 12 amino acids. With 5 bases removed from V and 7 bases from J, the gap between germline ends came to 10 bases. Looked up from germline, CDR1 is SGHNT and CDR2 is YYREEE (reference sequence). As DNA, the CDR3 is TGTGCCAGCAGTTCCGACAGCCAGCCCCAGCATTTT. Residues: CASSSDSQPQHF.

V and J are TRBV9 and TRBJ1-2, with TRBD1 matching 11 bases. The CDR3 spans 14 residues. The germline gives CDR1 SGDLS, CDR2 YYNGEE. Trimming took 4 bases from V and 4 from J; bases not matched to a gene: 3. CDR3 nucleotide sequence: TGTGCCAGCAGCCCGGGACAGGGGGTCTATGGCTACACCTTC. It is translated as CASSPGQGVYGYTF.

The chain carries TRBV6-5 and TRBJ1-1; D ambiguous. Germline V CDR1 and CDR2: MNHEY, SVGAGI. The CDR3 covers 14 residues. Trimming removed 5 bases at V and 8 bases at J, with 18 bases between. CDR3 DNA: TGTGCCAGCAGTCCTAGAATTCGGAACCGGGAAGCTTTCTTT. Its translation is CASSPRIRNREAFF.

The V gene is TRBV30, the J gene TRBJ1-6, with 10 bases fitting TRBD1. The CDR3 length is 14 residues. Per the germline V gene, CDR1 is GTSNPN and CDR2 is SVGIG (reference sequence). The V segment lost 0 bases and the J segment 13 bases; nucleotides outside the gene matches: 6. The CDR3 loop is CAWSVRDRGSPLHF. The DNA for the CDR3 is TGTGCCTGGAGTGTACGGGACAGGGGCTCCCCCCTCCACTTT.

This chain uses TRBV7-9 with TRBJ2-5; TRBD2 might be the D (6 bases). The V end was cut by 7 bases, the J end by 1 base, with 25 bases between. Germline-derived CDR1 and CDR2 are SEHNR and FQNEAQ (reference sequence). This CDR3 contains 18 residues. The CDR3 coding sequence is TGTGCCAGCACTCACCCCGGTGGGGACTCCTGGGGCCAAGAGACCCAGTACTTC. Its translation is CASTHPGGDSWGQETQYF.

This rearrangement joins TRBV20-1 to TRBJ2-1; 8 nucleotides line up with TRBD1. The CDR3 contains 15 residues. V lost 3 bases and J lost 5; bases outside the gene matches: 9. CDR1 and CDR2 (germline): DFQATT, SNEGSKA (reference sequence). CDR3 protein: CSASRPGQDDNEQFF. The CDR3 DNA reads TGCAGTGCTAGTAGACCGGGACAGGATGACAATGAGCAGTTCTTC.

This chain joins TRBV11-2 and TRBJ2-7; 7 bases line up with TRBD2. The CDR3 contains 15 residues. CDR1 and CDR2 (germline): SGHAT, FQNNGV. V shed 1 base and J 3 bases; nucleotides not matched to a gene: 6. The CDR3 DNA follows: TGTGCCAGCAGCTTAGTGGGAGGGAGATTCTACGAGCAGTACGTC. It is translated as CASSLVGGRFYEQYV.

The J gene is TRBJ1-3, the V gene TRBV18; D ambiguous. V was trimmed by 1 base and J by 4 bases, leaving 5 bases between them. The CDR3 covers 13 residues. Germline V lookup: CDR1 KGHSH, CDR2 LQKENI. CDR3 nucleotides: TGTGCCAGCTCACCACTCGAGGGAAACACCATATATTTT. Translation gives CASSPLEGNTIYF.

The V call is TRBV9, the J call TRBJ2-1; 9 nucleotides line up with TRBD1. This CDR3 spans 15 amino acids. Germline CDR1 reads SGDLS; CDR2 reads YYNGEE. Trimming removed 2 bases from V and 6 bases from J; junction bases left unmatched: 6. DNA for the CDR3: TGTGCCAGCAGCGTTCTGGGACAGGGTCCCAATGAGCAGTTCTTC. Protein product: CASSVLGQGPNEQFF.

This clone was recorded once. The chain uses TRBV12-3 or TRBV12-4 and TRBJ1-1, with D possibly matching TRBD1 (6 bases). V was shortened by 5 bases and J by 7 bases, with 14 bases between the two germline ends. The CDR3 is 13 residues long. This CDR3 reads CASSPQGFSEAFF. DNA of the CDR3: TGTGCCAGCAGTCCTCAGGGGTTCAGTGAAGCTTTCTTT.

The rearrangement joins TRBV5-6 to TRBJ1-2, with TRBD1 matching over 9 bases. Per the germline V gene, CDR1 is SGHDT and CDR2 is YYEEEE. CDR3 length: 14 amino acids. The trim removed 3 bases at V and 8 bases at J, leaving 8 bases unmatched. DNA for the CDR3: TGTGCCAGCAGCTGGGGGACAGGGCCAGGGGGCTACACCTTC. Its protein product is CASSWGTGPGGYTF.

This sequence joins TRBV29-1 and TRBJ1-1, with D perhaps matching TRBD1 (5 bases). V lost 7 bases to trimming and J lost 3 bases, with 15 bases between them. Germline V CDR1 and CDR2: SQVTM, ANQGSEA. The CDR3 contains 13 residues. The CDR3 DNA reads as TGCAGCGCCTCGGGGGGGGATTACACTGAAGCTTTCTTT. Amino acids: CSASGGDYTEAFF. Full variable domain (rest looked up from reference TRBV29-1 and TRBJ1-1): SAVISQKPSRDICQRGTSLTIQCQVDSQVTMMFWYRQQPGQSLTLIATANQGSEATYESGFVIDKFPISRPNLTFSTLTVSNMSPEDSSIYLCSASGGDYTEAFFGQGTRLTVV.

The chain employs TRBV6-5 and TRBJ1-2; D not certain. The CDR3 consists of 16 residues. V was clipped by 3 bases and J by 0 bases, with 14 bases between them. Germline V gene data show CDR1 as MNHEY and CDR2 as SVGAGI. The DNA of the CDR3 is TGTGCCAGCAGTTATCGGGTGGTGAGGTCTAACTATGGCTACACCTTC. Protein sequence: CASSYRVVRSNYGYTF.

This chain uses TRBV7-2 with TRBJ1-2, with a tentative D call TRBD1 (6 bases). The CDR3 contains 14 residues. Germline lookup yields CDR1 SGHTA and CDR2 FQGNSA. Deletions cut 5 bases from V and 8 bases from J, with 18 bases between. The CDR3 is CASSGYRVDKGYTF. The CDR3 DNA reads TGTGCCAGCAGCGGTTACAGGGTAGACAAAGGCTACACCTTC. The full variable domain, with the rest looked up from reference TRBV7-2 and TRBJ1-2, is GAGVSQSPSNKVTEKGKDVELRCDPISGHTALYWYRQSLGQGLEFLIYFQGNSAPDKSGLPSDRFSAERTGGSVSTLTIQRTQQEDSAVYLCASSGYRVDKGYTFGSGTRLTVV.

The CDR3 here is CASSPLGVGQETQYF. The CDR3 DNA sequence: TGTGCCAGCAGCCCCCTAGGCGTTGGACAAGAGACCCAGTACTTC. This chain links TRBV7-3 with TRBJ2-5; D unclear. This CDR3 is built from 15 residues. Germline loops: CDR1 SGHTA, CDR2 FQGTGA. V lost 5 bases and J lost 2, with 15 bases in between. The whole variable domain, remainder taken from reference TRBV7-3 and TRBJ2-5, is GAGVSQTPSNKVTEKGKYVELRCDPISGHTALYWYRQSLGQGPEFLIYFQGTGAADDSGLPNDRFFAVRPEGSVSTLKIQRTERGDSAVYLCASSPLGVGQETQYFGPGTRLLVL.

The rearrangement uses TRBV25-1 and TRBJ2-1; maybe TRBD2 (7 bases). Deletions cut 1 base from V and 3 bases from J, with 10 bases between. From germline, CDR1 is MGHDK and CDR2 SYGVNS. The CDR3 covers 15 residues. For the CDR3, the DNA is TGTGCCAGCAGTGAATCGGGGGGCCTCTACAATGAGCAGTTCTTC. Protein sequence: CASSESGGLYNEQFF.

The chain links TRBV9 to TRBJ1-2, with unresolved D. This CDR3 has 12 residues. The V and J ends lost 3 bases and 4 bases respectively, with 7 bases between them. Germline V gene lookup returns CDR1 SGDLS and CDR2 YYNGEE. CDR3 sequence (DNA): TGTGCCAGCAGCGCAGAGGGCTATGGCTACACCTTC. Translated, it gives CASSAEGYGYTF.

The chain combines TRBV18 with TRBJ1-6; D gene unclear. Germline-derived CDR1 and CDR2 are KGHSH and LQKENI. This CDR3 comprises 13 residues. V lost 3 bases and J 7 bases, leaving 7 bases between the germline ends. This CDR3 reads CASSPGENSPLHF. CDR3 nucleotides: TGTGCCAGCTCACCGGGAGAGAATTCACCCCTCCACTTT.

The V and J genes are TRBV6-4 and TRBJ2-1, with 10 bases lining up with TRBD2. The CDR3 length is 15 residues. Germline values: CDR1 MRHNA, CDR2 SNTAGT. Germline trimming cut 6 bases from V and 5 bases from J; bases unmatched to any gene: 7. CDR3 bases: TGTGCCAGCAGGGCGAGCGGGGGGGCTGACAATGAGCAGTTCTTC. Its translation is CASRASGGADNEQFF.

This sequence joins TRBV6-5 and TRBJ1-2; TRBD1 matches at 9 bases. The CDR3 is 13 amino acids. Per the germline V gene, CDR1 is MNHEY and CDR2 is SVGAGI. V lost 8 bases, J lost 1 base, and 2 bases stayed unmatched. CDR3 protein: CASRTGDNYGYTF. The CDR3 nucleotides are TGTGCCAGCCGGACAGGGGATAACTATGGCTACACCTTC.

This clone was detected a few times. V gene TRBV7-2 combines with J gene TRBJ1-1, with D perhaps matching TRBD1 (6 bases). V was clipped by 6 bases and J by 4 bases, with 15 bases between them. Germline V gene sequence: CDR1 SGHTA, CDR2 FQGNSA. The CDR3 extends over 14 amino acids. The CDR3 protein is CASRRQDRVTEAFF. CDR3 sequence (DNA): TGTGCCAGCAGGCGACAGGACAGAGTCACTGAAGCTTTCTTT.